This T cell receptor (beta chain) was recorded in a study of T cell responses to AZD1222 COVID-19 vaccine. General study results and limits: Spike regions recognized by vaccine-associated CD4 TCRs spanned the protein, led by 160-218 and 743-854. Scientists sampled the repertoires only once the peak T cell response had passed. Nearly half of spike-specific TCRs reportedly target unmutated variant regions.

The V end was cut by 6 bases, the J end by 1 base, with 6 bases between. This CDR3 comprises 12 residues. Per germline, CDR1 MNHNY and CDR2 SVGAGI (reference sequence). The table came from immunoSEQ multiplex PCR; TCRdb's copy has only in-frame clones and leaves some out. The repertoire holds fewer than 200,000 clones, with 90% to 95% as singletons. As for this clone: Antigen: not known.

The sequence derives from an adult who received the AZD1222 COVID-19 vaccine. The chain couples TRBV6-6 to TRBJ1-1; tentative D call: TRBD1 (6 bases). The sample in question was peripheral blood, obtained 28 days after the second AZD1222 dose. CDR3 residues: CASRDRNTEAFF. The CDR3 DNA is TGTGCCAGCAGGGACAGGAACACTGAAGCTTTCTTT.